This TCR beta chain was recorded in a study of breast tumors, draining lymph nodes, adjacent tissues. Study outcomes and limitations: That most tumor T cells come from lymph nodes remained unproven.

As for this clonotype: Its target is unknown.

The length of the CDR3 is 10 residues. Germline V CDR1 and CDR2: DFQATT, SNEGSKA (reference sequence). The V and J ends lost 7 bases and 5 bases respectively, with 6 bases between them. TCRdb reanalysed the multiplex PCR reads using MiXCR and keeps one entry per CDR3 protein. This repertoire shows under 20,000 distinct CDR3 sequences, roughly 63% found once; its top ten account for around 21%. The receptor was derived from a female donor with breast cancer. Some clones in this sample may be carry-over from other donors' samples. Sequenced material: tumor-adjacent breast tissue. V is TRBV20-1 and J is TRBJ1-5; D unresolved. This CDR3 reads CSGVDQPQHF. As DNA, the CDR3 is TGCAGTGGTGTAGATCAGCCCCAGCATTTT.